This T cell receptor beta chain derives from a study of spatial heterogeneity in lung cancer. General study points: Ubiquitous expanded tumor TCRs appeared in blood more at resection than follow-up.

Germline V lookup: CDR1 SGHTA, CDR2 FQGNSA. The CDR3 sequence is 15 residues long. V gave up 5 bases and J gave up 2 bases; unmatched junction bases: 8. This clonotype occurred many times. The antigen is unknown. The time point is: sample taken at primary tumor resection. Tumor, nontumor lung or frozen PBMC supplied whole RNA, sequenced without sorting. A single record per CDR3 protein comes from TCRdb applying MiXCR to the 5' RACE reads. The sample contains about 50,000 distinct CDR3 sequences, 6.5% to 8% of which appear only once. The TCR was taken from a female donor with early-stage non-small cell lung cancer. This sequence joins TRBV7-2 and TRBJ1-2; TRBD1 matches at 7 bases. The material was PBMCs, obtained at surgery. The CDR3 DNA reads TGTGCCAGCAGCCCGAGACAGGGTCTCAACTATGGCTACACCTTC. Its translation: CASSPRQGLNYGYTF.